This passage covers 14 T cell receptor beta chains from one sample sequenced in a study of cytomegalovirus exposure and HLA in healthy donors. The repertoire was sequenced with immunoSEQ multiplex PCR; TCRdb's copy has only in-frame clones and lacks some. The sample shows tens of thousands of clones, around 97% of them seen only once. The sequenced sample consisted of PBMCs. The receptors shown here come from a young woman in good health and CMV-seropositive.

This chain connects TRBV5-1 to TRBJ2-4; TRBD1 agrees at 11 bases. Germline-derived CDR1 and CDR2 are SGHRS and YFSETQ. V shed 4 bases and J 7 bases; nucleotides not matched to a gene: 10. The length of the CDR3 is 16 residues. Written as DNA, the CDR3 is TGCGCCAGCAGCCCACCGGGACAGGGGGGACGGAACATTCAGTACTTC. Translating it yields CASSPPGQGGRNIQYF.

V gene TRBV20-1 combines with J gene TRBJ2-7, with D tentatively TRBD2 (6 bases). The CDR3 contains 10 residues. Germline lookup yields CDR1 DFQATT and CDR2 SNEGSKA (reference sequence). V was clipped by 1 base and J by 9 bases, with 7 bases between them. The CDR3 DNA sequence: TGCAGTGCTAGAGGGAGGGGGCAGTACTTC. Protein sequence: CSARGRGQYF.

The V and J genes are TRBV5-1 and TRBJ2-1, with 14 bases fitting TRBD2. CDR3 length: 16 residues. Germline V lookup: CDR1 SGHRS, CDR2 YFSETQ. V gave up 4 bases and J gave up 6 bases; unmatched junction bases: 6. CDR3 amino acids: CASSRLAGGQGNEQFF. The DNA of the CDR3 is TGCGCCAGCAGCCGACTAGCGGGAGGGCAGGGCAATGAGCAGTTCTTC.

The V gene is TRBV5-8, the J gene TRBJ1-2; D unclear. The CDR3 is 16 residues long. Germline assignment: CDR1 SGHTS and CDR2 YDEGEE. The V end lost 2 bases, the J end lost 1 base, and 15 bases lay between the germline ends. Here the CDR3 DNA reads TGTGCCAGCAGCTTTGGGCAGGTCTTGATTAACTATGGCTACACCTTC. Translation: CASSFGQVLINYGYTF.

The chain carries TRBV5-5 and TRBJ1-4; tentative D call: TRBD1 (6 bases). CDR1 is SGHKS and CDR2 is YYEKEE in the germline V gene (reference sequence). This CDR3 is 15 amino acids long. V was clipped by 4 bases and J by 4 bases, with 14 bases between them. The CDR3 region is CASSVGQSLNEKLFF. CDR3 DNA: TGTGCCAGCAGCGTCGGACAGAGCCTTAATGAAAAACTGTTTTTT. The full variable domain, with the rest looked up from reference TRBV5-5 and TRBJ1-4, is DAGVTQSPTHLIKTRGQQVTLRCSPISGHKSVSWYQQVLGQGPQFIFQYYEKEERGRGNFPDRFSARQFPNYSSELNVNALLLGDSALYLCASSVGQSLNEKLFFGSGTQLSVL.

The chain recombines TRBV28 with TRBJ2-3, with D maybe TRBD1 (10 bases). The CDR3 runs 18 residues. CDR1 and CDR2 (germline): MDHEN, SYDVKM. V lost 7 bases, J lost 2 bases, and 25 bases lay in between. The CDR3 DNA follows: TGTGCCAGCATGGGACAGGGGAGGCGGGAGGGCCTCACAGATACGCAGTATTTT. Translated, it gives CASMGQGRREGLTDTQYF.

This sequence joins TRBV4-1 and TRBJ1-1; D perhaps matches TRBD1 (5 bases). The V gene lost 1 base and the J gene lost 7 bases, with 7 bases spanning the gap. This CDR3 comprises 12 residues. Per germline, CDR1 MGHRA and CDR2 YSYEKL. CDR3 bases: TGCGCCAGCAGCCAAGTTGACAGTGAAGCTTTCTTT. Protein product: CASSQVDSEAFF.

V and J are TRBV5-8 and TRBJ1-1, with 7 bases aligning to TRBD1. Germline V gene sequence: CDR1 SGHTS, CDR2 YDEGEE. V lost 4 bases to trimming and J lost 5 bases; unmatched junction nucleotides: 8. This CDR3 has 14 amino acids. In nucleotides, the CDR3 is TGTGCCAGCAGCGTCGACAGGGTGGGGACTGAAGCTTTCTTT. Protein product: CASSVDRVGTEAFF.

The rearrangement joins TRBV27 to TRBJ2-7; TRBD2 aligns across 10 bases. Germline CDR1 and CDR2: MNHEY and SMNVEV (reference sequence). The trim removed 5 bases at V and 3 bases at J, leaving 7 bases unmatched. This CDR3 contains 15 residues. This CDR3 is CASSTGTSVNYEQYF. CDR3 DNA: TGTGCCAGCAGTACCGGGACTAGCGTAAACTACGAGCAGTACTTC.

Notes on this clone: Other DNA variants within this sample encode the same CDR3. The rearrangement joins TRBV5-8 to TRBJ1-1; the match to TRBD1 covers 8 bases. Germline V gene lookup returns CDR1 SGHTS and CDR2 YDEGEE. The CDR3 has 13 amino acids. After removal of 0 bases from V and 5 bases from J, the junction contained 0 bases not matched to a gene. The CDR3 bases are TGTGCCAGCAGCTTGGACAGGGGGACTGAAGCTTTCTTT. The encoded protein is CASSLDRGTEAFF.

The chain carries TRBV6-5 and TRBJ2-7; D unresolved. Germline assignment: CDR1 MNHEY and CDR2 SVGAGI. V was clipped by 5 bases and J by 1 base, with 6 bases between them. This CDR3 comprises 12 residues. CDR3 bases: TGTGCCAGCAGTGGGCTATCCTACGAGCAGTACTTC. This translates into CASSGLSYEQYF.

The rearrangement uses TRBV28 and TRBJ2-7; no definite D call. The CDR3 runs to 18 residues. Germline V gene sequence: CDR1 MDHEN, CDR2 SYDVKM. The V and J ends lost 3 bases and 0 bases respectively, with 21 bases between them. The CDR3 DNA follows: TGTGCCAGCAGTTTCCGCCCCCACGAAACAGCAAGCTCCTACGAGCAGTACTTC. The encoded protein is CASSFRPHETASSYEQYF.

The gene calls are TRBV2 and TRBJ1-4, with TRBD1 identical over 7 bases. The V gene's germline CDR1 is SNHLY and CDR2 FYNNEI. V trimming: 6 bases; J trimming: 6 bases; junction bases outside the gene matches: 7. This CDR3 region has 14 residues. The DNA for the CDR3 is TGTGCCAGCAGGGAACAGGGGTTTGATGAAAAACTGTTTTTT. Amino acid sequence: CASREQGFDEKLFF. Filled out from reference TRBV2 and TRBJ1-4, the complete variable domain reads EPEVTQTPSHQVTQMGQEVILRCVPISNHLYFYWYRQILGQKVEFLVSFYNNEISEKSEIFDDQFSVERPDGSNFTLKIRSTKLEDSAMYFCASREQGFDEKLFFGSGTQLSVL.

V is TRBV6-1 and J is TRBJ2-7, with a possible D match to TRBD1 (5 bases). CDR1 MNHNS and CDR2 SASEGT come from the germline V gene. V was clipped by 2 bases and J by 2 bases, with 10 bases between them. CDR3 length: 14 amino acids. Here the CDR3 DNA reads TGTGCCAGCAGTGAACGAGTGGGGCCCTACGAGCAGTACTTC. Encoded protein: CASSERVGPYEQYF.